The present entry profiles one TCR beta chain with its context. What this receptor recognizes is not known. Per-base quality was not reported, and no clone a single base away is much larger than it. The sample was run on an Illumina HiSeq 1500. The public reads were reprocessed in TCRdb via fastp at Q25 and MiXCR, keeping in-frame beta chains. Rows are combined by CDR3 protein, so each entry shows the most common genes and DNA. For this sample the table gives about 920,000 distinct CDR3 sequences, of which about 33% were detected only once. 13% of the sample is held by the ten biggest clonotypes. The sample belongs to a study of T cell repertoires in cytomegalovirus infection (dated by TCRdb to about 2019). Describing the broader study: The peptide stimulations were aimed at well-studied HLA-B-restricted epitopes as well as recently identified HLA-C-restricted CMV epitopes, whose presentation resists viral immunomodulation. The HLA type of each donor mattered for the analysis, because public TCR beta signatures pointed to carriage of CMV infection along with the matching HLA type.

What the study reported, not specific to this receptor: The ex vivo response was dominated by HLA-C-restricted CMV-specific TCR beta clonotypes, which also provided the single most frequent clonotype in two of eight donors. In both this cohort and an independent approximately 350-donor cohort, the cumulative frequency of public TCR beta family members distinguished carriers of CMV infection plus the relevant HLA type.

In the paper's terms, the treatment or condition label means: in vitro stimulation with specific CMV peptide epitopes to enrich CMV-specific T cells. The CDR3 contains 13 residues, cysteine and phenylalanine counted. Here the CDR3 DNA is all that survives: 39 bases in frame from base 1. The germline ends are 11 bases apart after V is trimmed by 7 bases and J by 1 base. The germline V gene sets CDR1 to ENHRY and CDR2 to SYGVKD. The clonotype was recovered from a human donor in good health (CMV status not recorded). Some clones in this sample may be carry-over from other donors' samples. The V gene is TRBV10-3 and the J gene is TRBJ2-7, and TRBD2 may be the D gene, going by 6 matching bases. Here the sequenced sample was cultured CD8+ T cells from PBMCs, taken from culture after CMV antigen stimulation. The CDR3 protein sequence reads: CAITGGPSYEQYF. The sequenced DNA: TGTGCCATCACCGGGGGACCTTCCTACGAGCAGTACTTC.